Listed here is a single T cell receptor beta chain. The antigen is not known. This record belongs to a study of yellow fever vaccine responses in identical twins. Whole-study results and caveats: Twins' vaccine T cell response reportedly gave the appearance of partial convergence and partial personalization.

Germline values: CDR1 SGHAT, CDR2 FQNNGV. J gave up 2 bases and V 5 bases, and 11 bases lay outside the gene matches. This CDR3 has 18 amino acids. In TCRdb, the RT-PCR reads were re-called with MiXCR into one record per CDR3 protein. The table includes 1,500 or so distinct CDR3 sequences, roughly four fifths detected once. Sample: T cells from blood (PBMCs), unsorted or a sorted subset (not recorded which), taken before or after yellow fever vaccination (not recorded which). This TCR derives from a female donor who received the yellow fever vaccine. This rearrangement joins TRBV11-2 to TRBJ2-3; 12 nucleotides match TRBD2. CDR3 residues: CASSTPGGLAGLTDTQYF. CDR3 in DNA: TGTGCCAGCAGCACACCTGGGGGACTAGCGGGCCTCACAGATACGCAGTATTTT.